This is a list of T cell receptor beta chains from one sample in a study of response to subunit inactivated influenza vaccine. TCRdb itself ran the RT-PCR reads through MiXCR, one entry per CDR3 protein. The sample records 650,000 to 800,000 distinct CDR3 sequences, roughly 20% being singletons. The sequenced sample was PBMCs from blood, obtained around 5 days after vaccination. All receptors come from a man between 45 and 60 years old who received an inactivated influenza vaccine. The CDR3 runs from the conserved cysteine through the conserved F or W. Fields, in order: clone size, D gene, V gene, J gene, CDR3 protein, CDR3 DNA. A D gene is named only where the DNA matches it firmly. Some rows mark clone size as missing; the rest say once, few, many or name a class of expanded clone.

abundance: many
d_gene: TRBD1
v_gene: TRBV29-1
j_gene: TRBJ2-3
CDR3aa: CSVEGTQGQLNTQYF
CDR3nt: TGCAGCGTTGAAGGGACCCAGGGACAGCTTAATACGCAGTATTTT

abundance: .
d_gene: .
v_gene: TRBV27
j_gene: TRBJ2-1
CDR3aa: CASSISGPTNEQFF
CDR3nt: TGTGCCAGCAGTATTAGCGGACCTACGAATGAGCAGTTCTTC

abundance: many
d_gene: .
v_gene: TRBV6-1
j_gene: TRBJ1-1
CDR3aa: CASRPTPFQGVGTEAFF
CDR3nt: TGTGCCAGCAGGCCTACCCCATTCCAGGGCGTCGGCACTGAAGCTTTCTTT

abundance: few
d_gene: .
v_gene: TRBV5-1
j_gene: TRBJ2-5
CDR3aa: CASSLEGDETQYF
CDR3nt: TGCGCCAGCAGCTTGGAAGGGGACGAGACCCAGTACTTC

abundance: .
d_gene: TRBD2
v_gene: TRBV7-2
j_gene: TRBJ2-3
CDR3aa: CASSFGLAGGLADTQYF
CDR3nt: TGTGCCAGCAGCTTCGGACTAGCGGGGGGGCTTGCAGATACGCAGTATTTT

abundance: .
d_gene: TRBD2
v_gene: TRBV12-3/TRBV12-4
j_gene: TRBJ2-2
CDR3aa: CASSKAGGGGELFF
CDR3nt: TGTGCCAGCAGTAAAGCGGGGGGTGGCGGGGAGCTGTTTTTT

abundance: .
d_gene: TRBD1
v_gene: TRBV18
j_gene: TRBJ1-5
CDR3aa: CASSPGQGRLQPQHF
CDR3nt: TGTGCCAGCTCACCGGGACAGGGTCGTTTGCAGCCCCAGCATTTT

abundance: .
d_gene: .
v_gene: TRBV7-2
j_gene: TRBJ1-4
CDR3aa: CASSLKPATNEKLFF
CDR3nt: TGTGCCAGCAGCTTAAAGCCTGCAACTAATGAAAAACTGTTTTTT

abundance: .
d_gene: .
v_gene: TRBV6-2/TRBV6-3
j_gene: TRBJ2-4
CDR3aa: CASSLRFLAKNIQYF
CDR3nt: TGTGCCAGCAGTCTCAGATTCTTAGCCAAAAACATTCAGTACTTC

abundance: .
d_gene: TRBD1
v_gene: TRBV4-2
j_gene: TRBJ2-7
CDR3aa: CASSQARDRAYEQYF
CDR3nt: TGTGCCAGCAGCCAAGCAAGGGACAGGGCCTACGAGCAGTACTTC

abundance: few
d_gene: TRBD2
v_gene: TRBV7-2
j_gene: TRBJ2-7
CDR3aa: CASSPRLAGYEQYF
CDR3nt: TGTGCCAGCAGCCCCCGACTAGCGGGGTATGAGCAGTACTTC

abundance: .
d_gene: .
v_gene: TRBV2
j_gene: TRBJ1-2
CDR3aa: CASSERGRPNYGYTF
CDR3nt: TGTGCCAGCAGTGAAAGGGGACGCCCTAACTATGGCTACACCTTC

abundance: .
d_gene: TRBD1
v_gene: TRBV7-8
j_gene: TRBJ1-1
CDR3aa: CASSLDTGGTEAFF
CDR3nt: TGTGCCAGCAGCTTAGACACAGGGGGCACTGAAGCTTTCTTT

abundance: .
d_gene: .
v_gene: TRBV5-1
j_gene: TRBJ2-6
CDR3aa: CASSFSVSGANVLTF
CDR3nt: TGCGCCAGCAGCTTTTCAGTCTCTGGGGCCAACGTCCTGACTTTC

abundance: few
d_gene: TRBD2
v_gene: TRBV9
j_gene: TRBJ2-3
CDR3aa: CASSVWRGGSTDTQYF
CDR3nt: TGTGCCAGCAGCGTATGGCGGGGGGGTAGCACAGATACGCAGTATTTT

abundance: .
d_gene: .
v_gene: TRBV27
j_gene: TRBJ1-6
CDR3aa: CASSLRADNSPLHF
CDR3nt: TGTGCCAGCAGTTTGAGGGCAGATAATTCACCCCTCCACTTT

abundance: .
d_gene: TRBD2
v_gene: TRBV3-1
j_gene: TRBJ2-7
CDR3aa: CASSQDLSGRAFYEQYF
CDR3nt: TGTGCCAGCAGCCAAGATCTGAGCGGGAGGGCCTTTTACGAGCAGTACTTC

abundance: many
d_gene: TRBD1
v_gene: TRBV12-3/TRBV12-4
j_gene: TRBJ2-1
CDR3aa: CASSFWTGDNEQFF
CDR3nt: TGTGCCAGCAGTTTTTGGACAGGGGACAATGAGCAGTTCTTC

abundance: few
d_gene: .
v_gene: TRBV7-8
j_gene: TRBJ2-7
CDR3aa: CASTDLTYEQYF
CDR3nt: TGTGCCAGCACCGACCTGACATACGAGCAGTACTTC

abundance: .
d_gene: .
v_gene: TRBV6-5
j_gene: TRBJ2-3
CDR3aa: CASSSFPPVGTDTQYF
CDR3nt: TGTGCCAGCAGTTCTTTTCCGCCGGTGGGCACAGATACGCAGTATTTT

abundance: many
d_gene: .
v_gene: TRBV10-3
j_gene: TRBJ2-5
CDR3aa: CAAGQGMETQYF
CDR3nt: TGTGCCGCGGGGCAGGGTATGGAGACCCAGTACTTC

abundance: .
d_gene: TRBD2
v_gene: TRBV5-1
j_gene: TRBJ2-1
CDR3aa: CASSFGTSGGSEQFF
CDR3nt: TGCGCCAGCAGCTTCGGGACTAGCGGGGGGAGTGAGCAGTTCTTC

abundance: few
d_gene: .
v_gene: TRBV12-3/TRBV12-4
j_gene: TRBJ2-4
CDR3aa: CASSPGRNIQYF
CDR3nt: TGTGCCAGCAGCCCAGGGAGGAACATTCAGTACTTC

abundance: .
d_gene: .
v_gene: TRBV7-8
j_gene: TRBJ1-6
CDR3aa: CASSVSSRGSSYNSPLHF
CDR3nt: TGTGCCAGCAGCGTTAGTAGTAGGGGGAGCTCCTATAATTCACCCCTCCACTTT

abundance: many
d_gene: .
v_gene: TRBV4-3
j_gene: TRBJ2-1
CDR3aa: CASSQDSRVNEQFF
CDR3nt: TGCGCCAGCAGCCAAGACTCCCGCGTGAATGAGCAGTTCTTC

abundance: many
d_gene: TRBD1
v_gene: TRBV27
j_gene: TRBJ2-7
CDR3aa: CASRSGGLLYEQYF
CDR3nt: TGTGCCAGCAGGTCAGGGGGCCTGCTCTACGAGCAGTACTTC

abundance: .
d_gene: TRBD2
v_gene: TRBV6-2/TRBV6-3
j_gene: TRBJ2-7
CDR3aa: CASSQIGLAGGHEQYF
CDR3nt: TGTGCCAGCAGTCAAATCGGACTAGCGGGAGGACACGAGCAGTACTTC

abundance: many
d_gene: TRBD1
v_gene: TRBV20-1
j_gene: TRBJ2-7
CDR3aa: CSAGTGGAYEQYF
CDR3nt: TGCAGTGCAGGGACAGGGGGCGCATACGAGCAGTACTTC

abundance: .
d_gene: .
v_gene: TRBV5-1
j_gene: TRBJ1-2
CDR3aa: CASSFGGGEAERYTF
CDR3nt: TGCGCCAGCAGCTTCGGCGGAGGTGAGGCTGAGCGCTACACCTTC

abundance: many
d_gene: TRBD2
v_gene: TRBV20-1
j_gene: TRBJ2-3
CDR3aa: CSARGGLAGRNTDTQYF
CDR3nt: TGCAGTGCTAGAGGTGGACTAGCGGGTCGTAACACAGATACGCAGTATTTT